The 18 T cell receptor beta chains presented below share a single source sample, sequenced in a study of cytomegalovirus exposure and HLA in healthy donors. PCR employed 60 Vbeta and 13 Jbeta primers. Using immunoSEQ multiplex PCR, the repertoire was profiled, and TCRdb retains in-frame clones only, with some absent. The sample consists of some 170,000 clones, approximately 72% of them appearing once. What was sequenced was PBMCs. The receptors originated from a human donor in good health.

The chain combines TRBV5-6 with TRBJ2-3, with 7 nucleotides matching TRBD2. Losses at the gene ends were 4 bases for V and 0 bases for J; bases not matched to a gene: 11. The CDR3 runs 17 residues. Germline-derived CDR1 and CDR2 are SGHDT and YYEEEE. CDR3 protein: CASSQATSALSTDTQYF. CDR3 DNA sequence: TGTGCCAGCAGCCAGGCCACTAGCGCCCTGAGCACAGATACGCAGTATTTT.

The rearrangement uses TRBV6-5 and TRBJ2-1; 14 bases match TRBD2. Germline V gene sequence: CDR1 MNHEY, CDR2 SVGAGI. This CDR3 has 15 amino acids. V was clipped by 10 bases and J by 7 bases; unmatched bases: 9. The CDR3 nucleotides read TGTGCCACGCAATGGGGGACTAGCGGGGGAAATGAGCAGTTCTTC. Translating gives CATQWGTSGGNEQFF.

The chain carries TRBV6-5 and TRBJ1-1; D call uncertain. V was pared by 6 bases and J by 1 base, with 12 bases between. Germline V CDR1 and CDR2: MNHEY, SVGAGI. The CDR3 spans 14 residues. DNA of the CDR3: TGTGCCAGCAGGGGGTGGGCGGGGAACACTGAAGCTTTCTTT. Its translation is CASRGWAGNTEAFF.

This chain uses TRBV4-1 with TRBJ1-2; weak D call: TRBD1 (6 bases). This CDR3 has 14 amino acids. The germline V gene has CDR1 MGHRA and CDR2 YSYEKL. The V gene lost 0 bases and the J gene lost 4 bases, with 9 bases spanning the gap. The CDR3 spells CASSQDTGTYGYTF. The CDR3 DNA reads TGCGCCAGCAGCCAAGATACAGGGACCTATGGCTACACCTTC.

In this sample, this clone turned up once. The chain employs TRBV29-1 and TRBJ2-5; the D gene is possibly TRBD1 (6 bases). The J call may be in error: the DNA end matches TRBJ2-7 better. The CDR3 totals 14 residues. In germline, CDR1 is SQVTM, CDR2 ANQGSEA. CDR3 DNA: TGCAGCGTCTCTCTACAGGGTTTAACCTACGAGCAGTACTTC. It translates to CSVSLQGLTYEQYF.

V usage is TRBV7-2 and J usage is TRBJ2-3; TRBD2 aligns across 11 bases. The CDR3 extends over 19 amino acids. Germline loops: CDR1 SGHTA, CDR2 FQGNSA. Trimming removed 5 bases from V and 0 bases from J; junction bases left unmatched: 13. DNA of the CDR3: TGTGCCAGCAGCCCTACGGTCGTAGCGGGGGGGCCCAGCACAGATACGCAGTATTTT. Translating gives CASSPTVVAGGPSTDTQYF.

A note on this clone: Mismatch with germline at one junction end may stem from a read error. In DNA, the CDR3 is TGTGCTAGCAGCTTCGGGACAGTATCCACCGGGGAGCTGTTTTTT. This codes for CASSFGTVSTGELFF. The chain employs TRBV7-7 and TRBJ2-2; the match to TRBD1 covers 7 bases. CDR1 is SSHAT and CDR2 is FNYEAQ in the germline V gene (reference sequence). The CDR3 runs 15 residues.

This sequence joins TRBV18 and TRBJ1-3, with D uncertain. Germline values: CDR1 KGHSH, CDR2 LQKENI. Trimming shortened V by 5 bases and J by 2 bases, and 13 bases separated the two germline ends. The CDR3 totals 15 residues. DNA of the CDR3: TGTGCCAGCTCATCTAATCGGGAACCTGGAAACACCATATATTTT. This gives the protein CASSSNREPGNTIYF.

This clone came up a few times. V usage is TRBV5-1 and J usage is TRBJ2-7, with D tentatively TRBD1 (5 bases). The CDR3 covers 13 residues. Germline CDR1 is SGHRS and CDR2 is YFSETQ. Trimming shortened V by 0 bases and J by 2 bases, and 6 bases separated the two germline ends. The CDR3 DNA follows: TGCGCCAGCAGCTTGGCCAGGGCCTACGAGCAGTACTTC. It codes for CASSLARAYEQYF.

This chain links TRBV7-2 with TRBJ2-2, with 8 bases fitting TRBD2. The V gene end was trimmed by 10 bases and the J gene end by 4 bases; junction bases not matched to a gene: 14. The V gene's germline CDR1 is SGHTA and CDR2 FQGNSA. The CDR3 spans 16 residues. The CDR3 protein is CATPSQRGRGTGELFF. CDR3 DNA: TGTGCCACCCCTTCCCAGCGGGGGCGGGGCACCGGGGAGCTGTTTTTT.

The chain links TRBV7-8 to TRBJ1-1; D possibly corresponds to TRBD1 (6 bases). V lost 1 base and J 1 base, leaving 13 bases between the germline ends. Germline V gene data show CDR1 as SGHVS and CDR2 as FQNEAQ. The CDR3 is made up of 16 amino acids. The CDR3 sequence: CASSLVQGWRNTEAFF. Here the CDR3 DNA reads TGTGCCAGCAGCTTAGTACAGGGATGGAGGAACACTGAAGCTTTCTTT.

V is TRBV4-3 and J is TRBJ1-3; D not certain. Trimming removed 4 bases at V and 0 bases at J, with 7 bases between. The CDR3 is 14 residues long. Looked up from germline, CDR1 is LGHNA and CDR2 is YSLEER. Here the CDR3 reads CASSPGSSGNTIYF. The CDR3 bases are TGCGCCAGCAGCCCGGGGAGCTCTGGAAACACCATATATTTT.

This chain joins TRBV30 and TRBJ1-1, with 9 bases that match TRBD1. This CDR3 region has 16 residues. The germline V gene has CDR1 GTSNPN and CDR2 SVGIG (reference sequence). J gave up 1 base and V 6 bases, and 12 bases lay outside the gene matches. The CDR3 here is CACALGRDRENTEAFF. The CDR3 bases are TGTGCCTGTGCCTTAGGCCGGGACAGGGAGAACACTGAAGCTTTCTTT.

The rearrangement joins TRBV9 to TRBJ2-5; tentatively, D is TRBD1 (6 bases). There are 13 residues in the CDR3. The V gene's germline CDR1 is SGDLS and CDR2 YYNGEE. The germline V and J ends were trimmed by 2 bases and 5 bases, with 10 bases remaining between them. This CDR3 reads CASSVGQSETQYF. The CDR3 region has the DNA TGTGCCAGCAGCGTCGGACAGTCTGAGACCCAGTACTTC.

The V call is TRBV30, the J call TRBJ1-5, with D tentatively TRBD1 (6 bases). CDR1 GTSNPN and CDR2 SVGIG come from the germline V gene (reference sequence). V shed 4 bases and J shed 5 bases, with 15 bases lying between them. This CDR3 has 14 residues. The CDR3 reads CAWTEGRGDQPQHF. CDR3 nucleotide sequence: TGTGCCTGGACCGAGGGCAGGGGAGATCAGCCCCAGCATTTT.

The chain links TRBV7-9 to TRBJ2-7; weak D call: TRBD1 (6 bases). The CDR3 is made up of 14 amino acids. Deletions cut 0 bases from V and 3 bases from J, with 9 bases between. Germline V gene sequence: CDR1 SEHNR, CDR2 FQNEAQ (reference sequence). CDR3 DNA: TGTGCCAGCAGCTTAGCTGCAGGGGACTACGAGCAGTACTTC. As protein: CASSLAAGDYEQYF.

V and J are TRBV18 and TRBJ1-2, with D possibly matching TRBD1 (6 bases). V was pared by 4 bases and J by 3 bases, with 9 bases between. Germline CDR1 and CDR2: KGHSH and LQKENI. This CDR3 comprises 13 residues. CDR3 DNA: TGTGCCAGCTCACTCGACAGGTACTATGGCTACACCTTC. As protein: CASSLDRYYGYTF.

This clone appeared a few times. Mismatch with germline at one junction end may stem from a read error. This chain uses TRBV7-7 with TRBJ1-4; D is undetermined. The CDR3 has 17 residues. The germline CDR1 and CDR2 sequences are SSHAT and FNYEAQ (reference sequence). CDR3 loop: CASSLALFGPNNEKLFF. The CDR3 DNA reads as TGTGCTAGCAGCTTAGCTCTCTTTGGGCCCAATAATGAAAAACTGTTTTTT.